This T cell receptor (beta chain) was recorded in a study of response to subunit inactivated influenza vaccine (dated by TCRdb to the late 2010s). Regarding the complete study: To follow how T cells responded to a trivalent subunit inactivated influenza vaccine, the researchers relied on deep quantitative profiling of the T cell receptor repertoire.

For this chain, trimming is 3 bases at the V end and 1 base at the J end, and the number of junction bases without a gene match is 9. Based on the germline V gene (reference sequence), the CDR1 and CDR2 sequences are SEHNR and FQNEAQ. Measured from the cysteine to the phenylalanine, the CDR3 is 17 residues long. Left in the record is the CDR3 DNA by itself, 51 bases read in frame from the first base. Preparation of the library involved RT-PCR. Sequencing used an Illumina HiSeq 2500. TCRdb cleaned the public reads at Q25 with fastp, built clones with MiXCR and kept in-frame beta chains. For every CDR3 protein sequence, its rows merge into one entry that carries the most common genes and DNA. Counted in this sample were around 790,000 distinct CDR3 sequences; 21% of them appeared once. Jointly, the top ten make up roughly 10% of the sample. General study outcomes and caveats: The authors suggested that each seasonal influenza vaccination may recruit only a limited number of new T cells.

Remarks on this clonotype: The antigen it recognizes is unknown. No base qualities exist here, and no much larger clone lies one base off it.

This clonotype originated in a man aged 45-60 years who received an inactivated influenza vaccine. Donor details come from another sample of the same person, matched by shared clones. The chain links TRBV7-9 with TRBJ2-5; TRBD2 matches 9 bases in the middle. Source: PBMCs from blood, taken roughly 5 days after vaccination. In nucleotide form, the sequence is TGTGCCAGCAGCTTTGTCGTGGGACTAGCAGTCCAAGAGACCCAGTACTTC. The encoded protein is CASSFVVGLAVQETQYF.